The T cell receptor beta chain described here comes from a study of T cell changes during pregnancy in multiple sclerosis. TCRdb keeps only in-frame clones here, not all; method: immunoSEQ multiplex PCR. Of 50,000 to 65,000 clones detected, under 95% appear once; the ten largest clones hold around 3%. This CDR3 comprises 16 residues. Deletions cut 0 bases from V and 0 bases from J, with 9 bases between. The sequence was obtained from a female donor with multiple sclerosis, enrolled in a pregnancy study. V usage is TRBV6-7 and J usage is TRBJ2-1, with TRBD2 as a possible D gene (5 bases). TRBV6-7 is an open reading frame, and its role is uncertain. The starting material was CD8+ T cells from peripheral blood mononuclear cells, obtained in the second trimester of pregnancy. CDR3 sequence: CASSYSNGDSYNEQFF. CDR3 nucleotide sequence: TGTGCCAGCAGTTACTCTAACGGGGACTCCTACAATGAGCAGTTCTTC.